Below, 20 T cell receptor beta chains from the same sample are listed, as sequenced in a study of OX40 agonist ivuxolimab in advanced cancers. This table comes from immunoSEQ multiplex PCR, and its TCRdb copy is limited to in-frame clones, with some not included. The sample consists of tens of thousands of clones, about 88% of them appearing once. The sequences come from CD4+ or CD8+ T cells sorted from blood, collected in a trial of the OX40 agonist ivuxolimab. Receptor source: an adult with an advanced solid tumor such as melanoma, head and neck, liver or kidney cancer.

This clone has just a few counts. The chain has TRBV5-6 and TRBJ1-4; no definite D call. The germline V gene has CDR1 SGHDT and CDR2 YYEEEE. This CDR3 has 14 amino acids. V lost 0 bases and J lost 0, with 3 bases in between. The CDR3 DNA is TGTGCCAGCAGCTTGGTCGCAACTAATGAAAAACTGTTTTTT. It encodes CASSLVATNEKLFF.

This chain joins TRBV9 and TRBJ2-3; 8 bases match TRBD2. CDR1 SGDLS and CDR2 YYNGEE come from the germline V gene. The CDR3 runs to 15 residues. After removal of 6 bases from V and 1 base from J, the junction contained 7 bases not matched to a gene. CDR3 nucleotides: TGTGCCAGCACCCTGAGCGGGAGTGGCACAGATACGCAGTATTTT. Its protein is CASTLSGSGTDTQYF. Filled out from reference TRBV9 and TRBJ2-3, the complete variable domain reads DSGVTQTPKHLITATGQRVTLRCSPRSGDLSVYWYQQSLDQGLQFLIQYYNGEERAKGNILERFSAQQFPDLHSELNLSSLELGDSALYFCASTLSGSGTDTQYFGPGTRLTVL.

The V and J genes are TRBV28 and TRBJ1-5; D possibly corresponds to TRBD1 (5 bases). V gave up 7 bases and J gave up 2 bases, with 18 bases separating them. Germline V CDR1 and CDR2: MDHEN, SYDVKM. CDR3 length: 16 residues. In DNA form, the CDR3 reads TGTGCCAGCATCCCTCTGGGGGGTTACGGCAATCAGCCCCAGCATTTT. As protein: CASIPLGGYGNQPQHF.

The CDR3 region is CASSQGQNTEAFF. The CDR3 DNA reads as TGTGCCAGCAGCCAGGGACAGAACACTGAAGCTTTCTTT. The chain employs TRBV7-9 and TRBJ1-1; D might be TRBD1 (6 bases). Germline V gene data show CDR1 as SEHNR and CDR2 as FQNEAQ (reference sequence). Trimming pared 5 bases from V and 1 base from J, leaving 8 bases between. The CDR3 runs to 13 residues.

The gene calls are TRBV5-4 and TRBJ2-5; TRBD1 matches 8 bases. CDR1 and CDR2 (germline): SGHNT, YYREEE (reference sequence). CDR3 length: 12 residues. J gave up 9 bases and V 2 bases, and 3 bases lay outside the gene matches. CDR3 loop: CASSFGQGAQYF. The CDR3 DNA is TGTGCCAGCAGCTTTGGACAGGGTGCCCAGTACTTC.

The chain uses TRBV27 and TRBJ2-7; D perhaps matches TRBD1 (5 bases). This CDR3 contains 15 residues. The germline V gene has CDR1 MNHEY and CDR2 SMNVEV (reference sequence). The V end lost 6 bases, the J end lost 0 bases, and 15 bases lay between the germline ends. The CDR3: CASRVNRLNSYEQYF. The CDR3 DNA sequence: TGTGCCAGCAGGGTAAACAGGCTCAACTCCTACGAGCAGTACTTC.

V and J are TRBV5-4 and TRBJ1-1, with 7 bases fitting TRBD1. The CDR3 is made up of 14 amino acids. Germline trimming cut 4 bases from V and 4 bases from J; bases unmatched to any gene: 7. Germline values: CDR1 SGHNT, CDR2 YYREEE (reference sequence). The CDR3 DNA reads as TGTGCCAGCAGCCCGAAGGGGGCTAGCACTGAAGCTTTCTTT. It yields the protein CASSPKGASTEAFF.

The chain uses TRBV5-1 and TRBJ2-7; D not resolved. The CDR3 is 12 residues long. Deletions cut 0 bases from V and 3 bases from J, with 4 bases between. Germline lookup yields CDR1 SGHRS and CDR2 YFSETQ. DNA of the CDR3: TGCGCCAGCAGCTTGGATGGCTACGAGCAGTACTTC. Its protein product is CASSLDGYEQYF.

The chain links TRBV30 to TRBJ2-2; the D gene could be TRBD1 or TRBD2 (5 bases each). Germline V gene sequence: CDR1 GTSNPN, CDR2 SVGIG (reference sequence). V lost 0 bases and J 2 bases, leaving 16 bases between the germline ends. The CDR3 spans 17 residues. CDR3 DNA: TGTGCCTGGAGTGTACACCGGGACGGACCAAACACCGGGGAGCTGTTTTTT. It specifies CAWSVHRDGPNTGELFF.

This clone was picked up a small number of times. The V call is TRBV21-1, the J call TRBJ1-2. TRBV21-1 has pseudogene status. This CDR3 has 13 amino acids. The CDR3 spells CASSKAGGYGYTF. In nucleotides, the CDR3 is TGTGCCAGCAGCAAAGCTGGGGGGTATGGCTACACCTTC.

CDR3 DNA: TGTGCCAGCAGTTTAGCGGGACAGGGGGCAAGTGAGCAGTACTTC. Encoded protein: CASSLAGQGASEQYF. The chain uses TRBV28 and TRBJ2-7, with TRBD1 matching over 12 bases. CDR1 and CDR2 (germline): MDHEN, SYDVKM. The CDR3 has 15 residues. Trimming removed 2 bases from V and 7 bases from J; junction bases left unmatched: 6.

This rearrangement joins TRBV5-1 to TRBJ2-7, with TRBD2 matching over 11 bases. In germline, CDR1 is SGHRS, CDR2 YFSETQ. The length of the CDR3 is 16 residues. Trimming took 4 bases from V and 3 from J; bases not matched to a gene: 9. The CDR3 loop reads CASSPTSGTSGYEQYF. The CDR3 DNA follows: TGCGCCAGCAGCCCAACTTCCGGGACTAGCGGCTACGAGCAGTACTTC.

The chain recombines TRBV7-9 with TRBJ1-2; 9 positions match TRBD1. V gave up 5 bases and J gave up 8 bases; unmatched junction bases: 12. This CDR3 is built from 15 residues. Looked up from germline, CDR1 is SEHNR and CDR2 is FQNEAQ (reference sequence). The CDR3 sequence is CASSPSDRGEDGYTF. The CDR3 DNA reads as TGTGCCAGCAGCCCCTCGGACAGGGGAGAAGACGGCTACACCTTC.

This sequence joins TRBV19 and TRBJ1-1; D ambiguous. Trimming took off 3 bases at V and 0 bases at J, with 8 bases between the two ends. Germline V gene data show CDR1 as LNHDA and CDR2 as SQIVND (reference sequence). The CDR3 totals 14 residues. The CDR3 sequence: CASSIYSMNTEAFF. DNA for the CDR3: TGTGCCAGTAGTATTTATTCAATGAACACTGAAGCTTTCTTT.

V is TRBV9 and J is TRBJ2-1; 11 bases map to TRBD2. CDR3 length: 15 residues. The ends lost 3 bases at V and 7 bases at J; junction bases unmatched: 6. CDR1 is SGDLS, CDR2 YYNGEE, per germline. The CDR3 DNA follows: TGTGCCAGCAGCGAGTGGGGGACTAGCGGAAATGAGCAGTTCTTC. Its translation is CASSEWGTSGNEQFF.

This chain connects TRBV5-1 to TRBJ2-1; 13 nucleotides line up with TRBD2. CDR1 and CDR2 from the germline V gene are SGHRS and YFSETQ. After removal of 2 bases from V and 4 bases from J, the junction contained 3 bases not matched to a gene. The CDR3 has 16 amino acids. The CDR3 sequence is CASSFQLAGGYNEQFF. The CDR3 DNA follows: TGCGCCAGCAGCTTCCAACTAGCGGGAGGGTACAATGAGCAGTTCTTC. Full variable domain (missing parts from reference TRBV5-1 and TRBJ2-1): KAGVTQTPRYLIKTRGQQVTLSCSPISGHRSVSWYQQTPGQGLQFLFEYFSETQRNKGNFPGRFSGRQFSNSRSEMNVSTLELGDSALYLCASSFQLAGGYNEQFFGPGTRLTVL.

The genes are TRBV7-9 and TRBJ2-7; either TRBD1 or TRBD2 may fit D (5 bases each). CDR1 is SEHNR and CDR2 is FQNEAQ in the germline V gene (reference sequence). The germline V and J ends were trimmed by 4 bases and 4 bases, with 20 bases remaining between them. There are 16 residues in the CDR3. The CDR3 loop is CASSSSGTAGMYEQYF. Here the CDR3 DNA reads TGTGCCAGCAGCTCATCCGGGACGGCTGGGATGTACGAGCAGTACTTC.

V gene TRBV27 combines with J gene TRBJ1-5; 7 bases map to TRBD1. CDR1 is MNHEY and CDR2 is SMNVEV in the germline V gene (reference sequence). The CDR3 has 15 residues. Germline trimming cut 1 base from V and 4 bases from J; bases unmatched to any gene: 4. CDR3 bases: TGTGCCAGCAGTTTATGGGGACAGACGAATCAGCCCCAGCATTTT. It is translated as CASSLWGQTNQPQHF.

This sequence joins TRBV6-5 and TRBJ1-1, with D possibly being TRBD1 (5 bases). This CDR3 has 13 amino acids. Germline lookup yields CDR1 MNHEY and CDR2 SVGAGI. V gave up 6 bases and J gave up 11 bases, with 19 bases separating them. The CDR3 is CASSPPGGLGAFF. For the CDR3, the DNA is TGTGCCAGCAGCCCCCCCGGGGGTCTGGGGGCTTTCTTT.

The CDR3 here is CASSSSVLYGYTF. The CDR3 nucleotides are TGTGCCAGTAGTAGTTCAGTCTTATATGGCTACACCTTC. The chain carries TRBV19 and TRBJ1-2; D ambiguous. CDR1 and CDR2 (germline): LNHDA, SQIVND (reference sequence). The CDR3 spans 13 residues. V dropped 4 bases and J dropped 5 bases, with 11 bases sitting between them.